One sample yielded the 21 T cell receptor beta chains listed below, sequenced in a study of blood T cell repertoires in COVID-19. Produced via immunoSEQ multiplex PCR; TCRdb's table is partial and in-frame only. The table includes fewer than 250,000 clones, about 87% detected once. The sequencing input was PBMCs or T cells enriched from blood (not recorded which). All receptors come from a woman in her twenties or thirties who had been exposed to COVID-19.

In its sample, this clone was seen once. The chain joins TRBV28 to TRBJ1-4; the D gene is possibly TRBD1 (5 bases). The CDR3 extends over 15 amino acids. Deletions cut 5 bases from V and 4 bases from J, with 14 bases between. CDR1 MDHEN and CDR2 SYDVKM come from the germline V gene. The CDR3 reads CASSLPGGGNEKLFF. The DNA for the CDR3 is TGTGCCAGCAGTCTCCCCGGGGGGGGTAATGAAAAACTGTTTTTT.

CDR3 bases: TGCGCCAGCAGCTCGAACCCTACAGGGGGTAATTCACCCCTCCACTTT. Protein: CASSSNPTGGNSPLHF. The V gene is TRBV5-1, the J gene TRBJ1-6; 8 nucleotides align to TRBD1. Germline V gene data show CDR1 as SGHRS and CDR2 as YFSETQ. J gave up 6 bases and V 3 bases, and 8 bases lay outside the gene matches. The length of the CDR3 is 16 residues. Drawing the rest from reference TRBV5-1 and TRBJ1-6, the complete variable domain is KAGVTQTPRYLIKTRGQQVTLSCSPISGHRSVSWYQQTPGQGLQFLFEYFSETQRNKGNFPGRFSGRQFSNSRSEMNVSTLELGDSALYLCASSSNPTGGNSPLHFGNGTRLTVT.

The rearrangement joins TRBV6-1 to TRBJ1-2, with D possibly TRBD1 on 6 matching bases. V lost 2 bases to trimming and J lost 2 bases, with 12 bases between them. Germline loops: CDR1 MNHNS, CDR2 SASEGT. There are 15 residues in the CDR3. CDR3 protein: CASSESRGANYGYTF. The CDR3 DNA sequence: TGTGCCAGCAGTGAATCGCGGGGGGCGAACTATGGCTACACCTTC.

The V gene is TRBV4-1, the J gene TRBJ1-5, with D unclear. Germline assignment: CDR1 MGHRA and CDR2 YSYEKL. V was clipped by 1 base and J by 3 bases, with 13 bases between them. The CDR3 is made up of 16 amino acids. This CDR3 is CASSQVPGRINQPQHF. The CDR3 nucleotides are TGCGCCAGCAGCCAAGTCCCCGGCAGGATCAATCAGCCCCAGCATTTT.

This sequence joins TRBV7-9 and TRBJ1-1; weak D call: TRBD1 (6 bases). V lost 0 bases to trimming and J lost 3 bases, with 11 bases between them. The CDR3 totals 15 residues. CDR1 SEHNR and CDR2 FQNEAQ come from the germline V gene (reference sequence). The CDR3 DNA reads TGTGCCAGCAGCTTAGCAGACAGGAGGTACACTGAAGCTTTCTTT. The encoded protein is CASSLADRRYTEAFF.

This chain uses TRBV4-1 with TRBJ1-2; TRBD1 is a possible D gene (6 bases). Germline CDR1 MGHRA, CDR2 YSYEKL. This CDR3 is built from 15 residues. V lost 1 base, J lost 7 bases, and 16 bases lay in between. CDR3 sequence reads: CASSQGGNRDPGYTF. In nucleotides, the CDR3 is TGCGCCAGCAGCCAAGGGGGAAACAGGGACCCTGGCTACACCTTC.

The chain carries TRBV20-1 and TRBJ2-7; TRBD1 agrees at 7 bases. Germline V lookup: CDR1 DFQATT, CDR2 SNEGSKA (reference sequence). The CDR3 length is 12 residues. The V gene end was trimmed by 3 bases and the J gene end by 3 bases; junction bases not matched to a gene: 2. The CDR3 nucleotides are TGCAGTGCTAGTTCAGGGGGCTACGAGCAGTACTTC. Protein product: CSASSGGYEQYF.

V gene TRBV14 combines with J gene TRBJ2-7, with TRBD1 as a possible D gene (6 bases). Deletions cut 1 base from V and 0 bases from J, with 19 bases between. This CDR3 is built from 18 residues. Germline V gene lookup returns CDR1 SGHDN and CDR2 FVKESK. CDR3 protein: CASSQAHPGAYVSYEQYF. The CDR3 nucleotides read TGTGCCAGCAGCCAAGCTCACCCAGGGGCCTACGTCTCCTACGAGCAGTACTTC.

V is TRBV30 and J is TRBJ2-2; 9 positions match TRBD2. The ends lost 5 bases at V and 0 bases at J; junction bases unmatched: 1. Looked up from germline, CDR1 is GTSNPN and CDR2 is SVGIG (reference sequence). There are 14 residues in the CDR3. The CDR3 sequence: CAWGLASNTGELFF. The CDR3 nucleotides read TGTGCCTGGGGACTAGCGTCGAACACCGGGGAGCTGTTTTTT.

The CDR3 loop reads CASSLDNPSYEQYF. CDR3 coding DNA: TGCGCCAGCAGCTTGGACAACCCTTCCTACGAGCAGTACTTC. The rearrangement joins TRBV5-1 to TRBJ2-7, with D hard to call. CDR3 length: 14 residues. Trimming took 0 bases from V and 1 from J, leaving 8 bases between them. Germline lookup yields CDR1 SGHRS and CDR2 YFSETQ.

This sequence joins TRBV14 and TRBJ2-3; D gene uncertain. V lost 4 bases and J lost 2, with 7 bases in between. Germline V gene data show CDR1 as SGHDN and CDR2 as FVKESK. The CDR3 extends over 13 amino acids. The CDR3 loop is CASSRANTDTQYF. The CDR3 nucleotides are TGTGCCAGCAGCCGGGCAAACACAGATACGCAGTATTTT.

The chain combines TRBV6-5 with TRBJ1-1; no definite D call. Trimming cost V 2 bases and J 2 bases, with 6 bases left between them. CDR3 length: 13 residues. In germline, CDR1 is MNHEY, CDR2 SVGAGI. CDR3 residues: CASSYVLNTEAFF. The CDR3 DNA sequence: TGTGCCAGCAGTTACGTGCTAAACACTGAAGCTTTCTTT.

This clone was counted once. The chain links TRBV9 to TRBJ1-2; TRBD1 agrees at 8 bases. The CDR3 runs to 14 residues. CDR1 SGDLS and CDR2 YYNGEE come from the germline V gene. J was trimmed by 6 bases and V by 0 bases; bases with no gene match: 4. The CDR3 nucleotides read TGTGCCAGCAGCGTAGACGGACAGGGTAATGGCTACACCTTC. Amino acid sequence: CASSVDGQGNGYTF.

The CDR3 DNA reads as TGTGCCAGCAGCCAAGATACATTAGGGGACACGACTAACTATGGCTACACCTTC. Encoded protein: CASSQDTLGDTTNYGYTF. J is TRBJ1-2 and V is TRBV4-2, with D possibly matching TRBD1 (6 bases). The germline CDR1 and CDR2 sequences are LGHNA and YNFKEQ. This CDR3 region has 18 residues. Trimming cost V 0 bases and J 0 bases, with 17 bases left between them.

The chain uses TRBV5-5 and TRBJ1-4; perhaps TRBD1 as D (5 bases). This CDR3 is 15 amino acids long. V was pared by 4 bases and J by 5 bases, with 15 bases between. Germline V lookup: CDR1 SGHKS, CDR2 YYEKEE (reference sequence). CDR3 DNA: TGTGCCAGCAGCCTTTGGCAGGGCCGGAATGAAAAACTGTTTTTT. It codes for CASSLWQGRNEKLFF.

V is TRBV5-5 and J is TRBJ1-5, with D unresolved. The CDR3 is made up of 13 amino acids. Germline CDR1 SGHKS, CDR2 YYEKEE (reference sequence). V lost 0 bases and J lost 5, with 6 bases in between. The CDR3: CASSLVYDQPQHF. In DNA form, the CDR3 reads TGTGCCAGCAGCTTGGTATATGATCAGCCCCAGCATTTT.

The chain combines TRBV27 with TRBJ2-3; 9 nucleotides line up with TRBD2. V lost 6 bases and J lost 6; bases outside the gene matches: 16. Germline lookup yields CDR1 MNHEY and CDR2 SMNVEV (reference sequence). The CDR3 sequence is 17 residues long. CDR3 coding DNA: TGTGCCAGCAGGCAACCCGGTCCTAGCGGGATGTCGGATACGCAGTATTTT. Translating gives CASRQPGPSGMSDTQYF.

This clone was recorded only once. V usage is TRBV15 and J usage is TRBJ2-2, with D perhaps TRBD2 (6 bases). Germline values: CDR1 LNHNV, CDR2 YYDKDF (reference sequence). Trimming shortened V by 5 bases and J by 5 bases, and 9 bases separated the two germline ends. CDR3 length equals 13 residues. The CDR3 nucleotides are TGTGCCACCAGCTACGGAGGGACCGGGGAGCTGTTTTTT. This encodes CATSYGGTGELFF.

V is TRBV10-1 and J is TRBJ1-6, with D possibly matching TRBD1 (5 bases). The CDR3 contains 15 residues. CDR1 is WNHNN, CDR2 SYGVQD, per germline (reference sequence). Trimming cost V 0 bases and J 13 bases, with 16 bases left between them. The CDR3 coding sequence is TGCGCCAGCAGTGAGTCGGGCGACGGGGGTCTTCCCCTCCACTTT. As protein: CASSESGDGGLPLHF.

CDR3: CASTELADSPYEQYF. The CDR3 DNA reads as TGTGCCAGCACCGAACTAGCGGACTCCCCCTACGAGCAGTACTTC. The chain employs TRBV7-9 and TRBJ2-7, with 8 bases identical to TRBD2. V lost 7 bases, J lost 2 bases, and 10 bases stayed unmatched. Germline CDR1 and CDR2: SEHNR and FQNEAQ (reference sequence). The CDR3 covers 15 residues.

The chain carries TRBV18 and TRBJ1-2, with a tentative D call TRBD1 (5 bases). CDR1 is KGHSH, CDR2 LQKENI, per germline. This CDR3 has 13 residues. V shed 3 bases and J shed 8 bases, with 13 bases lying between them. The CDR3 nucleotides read TGTGCCAGCTCACCCCTAGACAGTAGCGGCTACACCTTC. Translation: CASSPLDSSGYTF.